The 23 T cell receptor beta chains below all came from one sample that was sequenced in a study of blood T cell repertoires in COVID-19. Measured with immunoSEQ multiplex PCR; TCRdb has only the in-frame clones, and not every one. Of a few hundred thousand clones in the sample, around 90% were seen once. Input material: peripheral blood. The receptors derive from a woman aged 45-65 years who had recovered from COVID-19.

J is TRBJ2-1 and V is TRBV4-3, with TRBD2 matching over 9 bases. Unmatched junction bases numbered 10, after V lost 4 bases and J lost 3 bases. The CDR3 loop spans 17 amino acids. The V gene's germline CDR1 is LGHNA and CDR2 YSLEER. Here the CDR3 reads CASSLLVAGDNYNEQFF. The CDR3 DNA reads TGCGCCAGCAGCCTTCTCGTAGCGGGAGACAACTACAATGAGCAGTTCTTC.

This chain links TRBV11-2 with TRBJ2-5; 11 bases match TRBD2. CDR3 length: 15 amino acids. Per the germline V gene, CDR1 is SGHAT and CDR2 is FQNNGV. Losses at the gene ends were 4 bases for V and 4 bases for J; bases not matched to a gene: 5. The CDR3 loop is CASSSTSGGAETQYF. The CDR3 DNA is TGTGCCAGCAGCTCTACTAGCGGGGGAGCAGAGACCCAGTACTTC.

The V and J genes are TRBV20-1 and TRBJ1-1, with 7 bases matching TRBD1. Germline V gives CDR1 DFQATT, CDR2 SNEGSKA (reference sequence). This CDR3 is 14 amino acids long. V was pared by 3 bases and J by 5 bases, with 9 bases of the junction left unmatched. The CDR3 region is CSASSRGGATEAFF. The CDR3 DNA sequence: TGCAGTGCTAGTAGTAGAGGGGGCGCAACTGAAGCTTTCTTT.

The chain couples TRBV19 to TRBJ1-5; D gene unclear. CDR3 size: 12 residues. V was clipped by 8 bases and J by 8 bases, with 13 bases between them. CDR1 is LNHDA, CDR2 SQIVND, per germline (reference sequence). In DNA form, the CDR3 reads TGTGCCAGTGGGCAGGCGGGTGAGCCCCAGCATTTT. It is translated as CASGQAGEPQHF.

The rearrangement joins TRBV19 to TRBJ1-2; the D is unclear. Per germline, CDR1 LNHDA and CDR2 SQIVND (reference sequence). Trimming left V 0 bases short and J 4 bases short, with 9 bases between. This CDR3 has 14 amino acids. CDR3 sequence (DNA): TGTGCCAGTAGTATAGAGGCACGGGTCTATGGCTACACCTTC. Its protein is CASSIEARVYGYTF.

The chain is built from TRBV7-9 and TRBJ1-3; TRBD1 is a possible D gene (5 bases). V was shortened by 3 bases and J by 0 bases, with 12 bases between the two germline ends. Germline V gene sequence: CDR1 SEHNR, CDR2 FQNEAQ (reference sequence). The CDR3 is 16 residues long. The CDR3 sequence is CASSLGRVASGNTIYF. The CDR3 coding sequence is TGTGCCAGCAGCTTGGGCAGGGTGGCCTCTGGAAACACCATATATTTT.

This chain uses TRBV6-5 with TRBJ1-2; possibly TRBD1 for D (6 bases). V was cut by 2 bases and J by 8 bases, with 15 bases left in between. CDR1 and CDR2 from the germline V gene are MNHEY and SVGAGI. CDR3 size: 14 residues. For the CDR3, the DNA is TGTGCCAGCAGTTACCAGGGGACCGATGGGGGCTACACCTTC. Translating gives CASSYQGTDGGYTF.

This clone was seen more than once but under ten times. This chain's CDR3 is CASSLGLAYNEQFF. Here the CDR3 DNA reads TGTGCCAGCAGTTTAGGACTAGCGTACAATGAGCAGTTCTTC. The chain recombines TRBV27 with TRBJ2-1; 9 nucleotides agree with TRBD2. Unmatched junction bases numbered 0, after V lost 2 bases and J lost 4 bases. Germline V gene sequence: CDR1 MNHEY, CDR2 SMNVEV (reference sequence). The CDR3 runs 14 residues.

J is TRBJ1-5 and V is TRBV9, with 8 bases fitting TRBD1. V shed 4 bases, J shed 3 bases, and the junction held 6 bases outside the gene matches. The CDR3 runs to 15 residues. CDR1 SGDLS and CDR2 YYNGEE come from the germline V gene. The CDR3 spells CASSPRQGINQPQHF. The CDR3 nucleotides are TGTGCCAGCAGCCCCAGACAGGGGATCAATCAGCCCCAGCATTTT.

The chain is built from TRBV5-8 and TRBJ1-2, with a possible D match to TRBD1 (5 bases). Germline V lookup: CDR1 SGHTS, CDR2 YDEGEE. The CDR3 length is 15 residues. Trimming left V 1 base short and J 8 bases short, with 18 bases between. Here the CDR3 DNA reads TGTGCCAGCAGCTTGTTGTTCTTCGGGGGTAAGGGCTACACCTTC. It yields the protein CASSLLFFGGKGYTF.

V usage is TRBV4-1 and J usage is TRBJ1-2; TRBD1 matches 8 bases. Germline lookup yields CDR1 MGHRA and CDR2 YSYEKL. CDR3 size: 13 residues. Unmatched junction bases numbered 10, after V lost 4 bases and J lost 12 bases. The CDR3 sequence: CASSPRTGRSHTF. DNA of the CDR3: TGCGCCAGCAGCCCCCGGACAGGGAGGTCGCACACCTTC.

The chain uses TRBV6-2 or TRBV6-3 and TRBJ1-2, with TRBD1 matching 8 bases. The CDR3 contains 13 residues. Germline CDR1 and CDR2: MNHEY and SVGEGT. V gave up 4 bases and J gave up 7 bases; unmatched junction bases: 5. The CDR3 DNA is TGTGCCAGCAGTTCGGCAGGGGGCCCTGGCTACACCTTC. It translates to CASSSAGGPGYTF.

This clone was found a few times. The chain is built from TRBV15 and TRBJ2-6; 9 bases map to TRBD1. V lost 3 bases, J lost 2 bases, and 5 bases stayed unmatched. CDR1 and CDR2 (germline): LNHNV, YYDKDF (reference sequence). The CDR3 spans 17 residues. The chain's CDR3 is CATSSRDREAGANVLTF. The CDR3, as DNA: TGTGCCACCAGCAGCCGGGACAGGGAAGCTGGGGCCAACGTCCTGACTTTC.

This clone was found a few times. The rearrangement joins TRBV30 to TRBJ2-7, with 7 bases identical to TRBD1. CDR1 is GTSNPN and CDR2 is SVGIG in the germline V gene (reference sequence). The J segment lost 2 bases and the V segment lost 3 bases, leaving 10 bases of the junction unmatched. The CDR3 has 15 amino acids. CDR3 sequence reads: CAWSYETGNAYEQYF. The DNA for the CDR3 is TGTGCCTGGAGCTATGAGACAGGGAATGCCTACGAGCAGTACTTC.

The chain recombines TRBV6-5 with TRBJ1-1, with no clear D. Germline lookup yields CDR1 MNHEY and CDR2 SVGAGI. The CDR3 length is 14 residues. V was shortened by 6 bases and J by 0 bases, with 11 bases between the two germline ends. CDR3 sequence: CASSPLEVNTEAFF. In nucleotides, the CDR3 is TGTGCCAGCAGCCCCTTAGAAGTGAACACTGAAGCTTTCTTT.

The count of this clone is one. The rearrangement uses TRBV9 and TRBJ2-5; a weak D match, TRBD1 (6 bases). The length of the CDR3 is 15 residues. CDR1 and CDR2 (germline): SGDLS, YYNGEE. The V end was cut by 4 bases, the J end by 4 bases, with 17 bases between. Here the CDR3 DNA reads TGTGCCAGCAGCCCCGTGGGAAGGGACATAGAGACCCAGTACTTC. Amino acids: CASSPVGRDIETQYF.

This clone was seen just once. This chain joins TRBV2 and TRBJ1-5, with D maybe TRBD1 (6 bases). The CDR3 runs to 17 residues. CDR1 is SNHLY and CDR2 is FYNNEI in the germline V gene. Trimming took 4 bases from V and 2 from J, leaving 18 bases between them. The CDR3 protein is CASSVEQGLRGNQPQHF. Written as DNA, the CDR3 is TGTGCCAGCAGTGTGGAACAGGGCCTAAGGGGCAATCAGCCCCAGCATTTT.

CDR3 sequence: CASSRDGQGGNIQYF. The CDR3 DNA reads TGTGCCAGCAGTCGAGACGGACAGGGTGGGAACATTCAGTACTTC. The J gene is TRBJ2-4, the V gene TRBV7-9, with 8 positions matching TRBD1. V shed 6 bases and J 7 bases; nucleotides not matched to a gene: 11. Germline V gene data show CDR1 as SEHNR and CDR2 as FQNEAQ (reference sequence). CDR3 length: 15 amino acids.

V is TRBV6-5 and J is TRBJ2-6; no reliable D call. The V end lost 2 bases, the J end lost 0 bases, and 8 bases lay between the germline ends. Germline CDR1 is MNHEY and CDR2 is SVGAGI. CDR3 length equals 16 residues. DNA of the CDR3: TGTGCCAGCAGTTACGAGCACTACTCTGGGGCCAACGTCCTGACTTTC. This sequence encodes CASSYEHYSGANVLTF.

V usage is TRBV4-3 and J usage is TRBJ1-5, with unresolved D. The CDR3 is made up of 20 amino acids. V was pared by 2 bases and J by 2 bases, with 25 bases between. Per the germline V gene, CDR1 is LGHNA and CDR2 is YSLEER. CDR3 bases: TGCGCCAGCAGCCAACCATTAAATATTGGAGAGGGAAGCGGCAATCAGCCCCAGCATTTT. It translates to CASSQPLNIGEGSGNQPQHF.

The chain has TRBV7-3 and TRBJ2-2; D perhaps matches TRBD2 (5 bases). V dropped 1 base and J dropped 0 bases, with 9 bases sitting between them. CDR1 and CDR2 (germline): SGHTA, FQGTGA. There are 16 residues in the CDR3. Here the CDR3 reads CASSLNGGSNTGELFF. The CDR3 nucleotides are TGTGCCAGCAGCTTAAATGGCGGGTCGAACACCGGGGAGCTGTTTTTT.

The rearrangement joins TRBV21-1 to TRBJ2-3; TRBD1, the table's D call, was not compared with the DNA. TRBV21-1 has pseudogene status. The CDR3 runs to 15 residues. In nucleotides, the CDR3 is TGTGCCAGCAGCACAGGCCCCTCCCGCACAGATACGCAGTATTTT. This codes for CASSTGPSRTDTQYF.

The chain couples TRBV3-1 (or the pseudogene TRBV3-2) to TRBJ2-7; the match to TRBD1 covers 11 bases. CDR1 is LGHDT and CDR2 is YNNKEL in the germline V gene (reference sequence). Losses at the gene ends were 3 bases for V and 0 bases for J; bases not matched to a gene: 4. The CDR3 extends over 16 amino acids. As DNA, the CDR3 is TGTGCCAGCAGCCACCTAGGACAGGGGGCCTCCTACGAGCAGTACTTC. Its protein is CASSHLGQGASYEQYF.